The following is a T cell receptor (beta chain) sequence with its context. Its matching antigen is unknown. The sample comes from a study of shared clonotypes between healthy human individuals. Overall study findings and caveats: It was observed that roughly 5.4% of naive CD4 clonotypes were shared across a handful of donors.

This table comes from immunoSEQ multiplex PCR, and its TCRdb copy is limited to in-frame clones, with some not included. This sample has about 710,000 clones, with about 80% found just once. Trimming removed 3 bases from V and 5 bases from J, with 11 bases in between. Per germline, CDR1 ENHRY and CDR2 SYGVKD. CDR3 length equals 13 residues. Sequenced sample: memory CD4+ T cells sorted from blood. Subset defined: CD45RA-negative fraction. The receptor was isolated from a woman aged 25 to 45 in good health. The V call is TRBV10-3, the J call TRBJ2-7; D unclear. The CDR3 here is CAISERAGNEQYF. Here the CDR3 DNA reads TGTGCCATCAGTGAACGGGCCGGCAACGAGCAGTACTTC.